The TCR beta chain described here comes from a study of blood T cell repertoires in COVID-19. V lost 0 bases and J 0 bases, leaving 14 bases between the germline ends. The CDR3 contains 18 residues. In germline, CDR1 is LGHNA, CDR2 YSLEER. The data were produced by immunoSEQ multiplex PCR, yet TCRdb's version contains in-frame clones alone and is incomplete. The repertoire holds 65,000 to 70,000 clones, with roughly 81% as singletons. Sequencing was carried out using peripheral blood. This sequence was found in a human donor in a cohort sampled during active COVID-19. V usage is TRBV4-3 and J usage is TRBJ2-2; possibly TRBD2 for D (5 bases). DNA for the CDR3: TGCGCCAGCAGCCAAGAGTTAGTAGCGCTTTCGAACACCGGGGAGCTGTTTTTT. Protein: CASSQELVALSNTGELFF.